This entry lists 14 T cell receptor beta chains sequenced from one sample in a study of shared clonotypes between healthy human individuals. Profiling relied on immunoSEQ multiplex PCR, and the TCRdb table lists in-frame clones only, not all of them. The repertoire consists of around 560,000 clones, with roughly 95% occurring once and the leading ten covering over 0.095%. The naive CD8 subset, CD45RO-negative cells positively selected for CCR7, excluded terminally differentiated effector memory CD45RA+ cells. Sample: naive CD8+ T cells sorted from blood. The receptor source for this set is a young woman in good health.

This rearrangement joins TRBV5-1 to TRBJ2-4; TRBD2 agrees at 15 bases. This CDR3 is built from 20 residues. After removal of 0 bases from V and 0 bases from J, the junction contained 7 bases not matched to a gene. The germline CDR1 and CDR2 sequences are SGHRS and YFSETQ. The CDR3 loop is CASSLEGLAGGGKAKNIQYF. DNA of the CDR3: TGCGCCAGCAGCTTGGAGGGACTAGCGGGAGGAGGTAAAGCCAAAAACATTCAGTACTTC.

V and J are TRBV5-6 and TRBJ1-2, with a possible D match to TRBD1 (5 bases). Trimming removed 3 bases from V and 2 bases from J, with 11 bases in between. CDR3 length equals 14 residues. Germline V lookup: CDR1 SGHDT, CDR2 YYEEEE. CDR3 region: CASSSGLSNYGYTF. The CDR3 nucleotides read TGTGCCAGCAGCTCAGGGCTATCCAACTATGGCTACACCTTC.

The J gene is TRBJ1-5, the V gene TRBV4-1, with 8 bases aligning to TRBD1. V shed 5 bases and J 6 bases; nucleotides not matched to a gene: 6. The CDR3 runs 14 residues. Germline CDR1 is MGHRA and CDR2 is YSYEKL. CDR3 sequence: CASSEIQGAQPQHF. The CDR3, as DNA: TGCGCCAGCAGCGAGATTCAGGGGGCTCAGCCCCAGCATTTT.

The CDR3 DNA sequence: TGTGCCAGCAGCCCTAGGGGCTACGAGCAGTACTTC. Protein product: CASSPRGYEQYF. The V gene is TRBV28, the J gene TRBJ2-5; the D gene is possibly TRBD1 (5 bases). The J call is uncertain, as TRBJ2-7 better fits the DNA end. Germline CDR1 and CDR2: MDHEN and SYDVKM. The CDR3 spans 12 residues.

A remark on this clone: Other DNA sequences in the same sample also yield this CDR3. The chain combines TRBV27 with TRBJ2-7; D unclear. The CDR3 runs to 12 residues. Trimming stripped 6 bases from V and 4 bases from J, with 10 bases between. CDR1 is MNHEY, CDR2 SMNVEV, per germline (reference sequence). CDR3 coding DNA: TGTGCCAGCAGCCCCACGGGTTACGAGCAGTACTTC. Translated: CASSPTGYEQYF.

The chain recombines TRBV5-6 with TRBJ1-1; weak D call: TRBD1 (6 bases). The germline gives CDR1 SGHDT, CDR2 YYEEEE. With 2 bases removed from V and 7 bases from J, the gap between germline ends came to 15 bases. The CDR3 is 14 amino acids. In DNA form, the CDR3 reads TGTGCCAGCAGCTTCCGGACAGTCAACTTTGAAGCTTTCTTT. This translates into CASSFRTVNFEAFF.

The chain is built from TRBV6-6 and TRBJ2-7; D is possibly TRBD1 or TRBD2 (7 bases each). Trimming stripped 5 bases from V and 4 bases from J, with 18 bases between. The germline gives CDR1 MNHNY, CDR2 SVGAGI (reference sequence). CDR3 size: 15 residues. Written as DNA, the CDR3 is TGTGCCAGCAGTCCTCTCTGGGAGGGGGCTTACGAGCAGTACTTC. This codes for CASSPLWEGAYEQYF.

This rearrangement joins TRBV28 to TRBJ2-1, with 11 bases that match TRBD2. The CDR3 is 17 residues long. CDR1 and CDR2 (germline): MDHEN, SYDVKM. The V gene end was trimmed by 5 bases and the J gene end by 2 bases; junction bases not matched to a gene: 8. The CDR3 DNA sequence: TGTGCCAGCAGTCGATTCCTAGCGGGAGGACCCTACAATGAGCAGTTCTTC. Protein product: CASSRFLAGGPYNEQFF.

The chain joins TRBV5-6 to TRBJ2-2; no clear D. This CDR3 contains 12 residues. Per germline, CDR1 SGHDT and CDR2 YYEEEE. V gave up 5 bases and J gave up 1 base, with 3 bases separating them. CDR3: CASRVNTGELFF. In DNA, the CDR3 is TGTGCCAGCAGGGTGAACACCGGGGAGCTGTTTTTT.

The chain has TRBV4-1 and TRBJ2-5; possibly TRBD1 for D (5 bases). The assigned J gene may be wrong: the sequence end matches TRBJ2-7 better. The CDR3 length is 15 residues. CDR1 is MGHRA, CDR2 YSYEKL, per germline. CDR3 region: CASSQDGHRSYEQYF. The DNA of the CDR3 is TGCGCCAGCAGCCAAGATGGACACAGGTCCTACGAGCAGTACTTC.

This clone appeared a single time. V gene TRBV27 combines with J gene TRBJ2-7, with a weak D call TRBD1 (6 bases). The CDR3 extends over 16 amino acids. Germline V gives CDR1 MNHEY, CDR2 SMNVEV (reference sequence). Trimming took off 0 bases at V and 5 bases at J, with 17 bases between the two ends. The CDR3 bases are TGTGCCAGCAGTTTATCCCCCCATCGGACAGCTAACGAGCAGTACTTC. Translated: CASSLSPHRTANEQYF.

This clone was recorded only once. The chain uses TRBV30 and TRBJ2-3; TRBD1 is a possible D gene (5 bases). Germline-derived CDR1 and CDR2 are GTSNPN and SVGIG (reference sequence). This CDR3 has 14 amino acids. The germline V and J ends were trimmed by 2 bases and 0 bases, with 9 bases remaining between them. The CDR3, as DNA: TGTGCCTGGAGTCTAGACAGTAGCACAGATACGCAGTATTTT. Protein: CAWSLDSSTDTQYF. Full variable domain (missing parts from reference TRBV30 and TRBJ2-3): SQTIHQWPATLVQPVGSPLSLECTVEGTSNPNLYWYRQAAGRGLQLLFYSVGIGQISSEVPQNLSASRPQDRQFILSSKKLLLSDSGFYLCAWSLDSSTDTQYFGPGTRLTVL.

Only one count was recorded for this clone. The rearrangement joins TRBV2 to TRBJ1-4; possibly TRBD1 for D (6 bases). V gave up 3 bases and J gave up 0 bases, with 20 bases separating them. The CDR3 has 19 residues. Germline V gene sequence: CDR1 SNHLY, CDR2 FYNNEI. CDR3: CASSESQGRYSATNEKLFF. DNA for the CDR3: TGTGCCAGCAGTGAGTCCCAGGGGCGCTACTCGGCAACTAATGAAAAACTGTTTTTT.

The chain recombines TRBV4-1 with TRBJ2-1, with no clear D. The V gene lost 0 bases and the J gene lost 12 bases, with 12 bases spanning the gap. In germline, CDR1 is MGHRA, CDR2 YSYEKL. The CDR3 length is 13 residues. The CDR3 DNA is TGCGCCAGCAGCCAAGAAGTGTCCAGTCGGCAGTTCTTC. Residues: CASSQEVSSRQFF.